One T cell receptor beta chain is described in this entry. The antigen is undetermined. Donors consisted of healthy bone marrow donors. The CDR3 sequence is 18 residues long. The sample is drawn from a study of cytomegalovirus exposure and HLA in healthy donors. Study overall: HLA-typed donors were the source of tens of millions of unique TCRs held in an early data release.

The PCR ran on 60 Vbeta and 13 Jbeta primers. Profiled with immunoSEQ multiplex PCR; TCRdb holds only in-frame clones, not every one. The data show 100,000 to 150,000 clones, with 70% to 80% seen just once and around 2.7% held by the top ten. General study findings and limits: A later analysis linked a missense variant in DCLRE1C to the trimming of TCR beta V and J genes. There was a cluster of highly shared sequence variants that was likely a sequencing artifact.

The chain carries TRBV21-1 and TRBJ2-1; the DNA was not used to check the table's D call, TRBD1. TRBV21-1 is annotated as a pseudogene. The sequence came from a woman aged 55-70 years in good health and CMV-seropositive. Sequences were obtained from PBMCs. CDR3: CASTLGQGAPLFYNEQFF. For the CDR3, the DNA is TGTGCCAGCACCTTGGGACAGGGGGCCCCCCTTTTCTACAATGAGCAGTTCTTC.